This entry lists 23 T cell receptor beta chains sequenced from one sample in a study of early T cells in non-severe SARS-CoV-2 infection. TCRdb re-called the 5' RACE reads through MiXCR, storing one row per CDR3 protein. The data contain roughly 30,000 distinct CDR3 sequences, 5.7% of them seen just once; the ten biggest clones take up approximately 5.7%. Sequencing used whole blood. Source of these receptors: an adult who was a healthcare worker with PCR-confirmed SARS-CoV-2 infection or an uninfected control (not recorded which).

This clonotype was seen ten or more times. This chain joins TRBV7-2 and TRBJ2-7; D perhaps matches TRBD2 (6 bases). Trimming cost V 1 base and J 0 bases, with 13 bases left between them. There are 16 residues in the CDR3. Germline V lookup: CDR1 SGHTA, CDR2 FQGNSA. DNA of the CDR3: TGTGCCAGCAGCTTAGGATGGGCGGGGTACTCCTACGAGCAGTACTTC. It codes for CASSLGWAGYSYEQYF.

The chain combines TRBV2 with TRBJ1-1, with TRBD1 matching 7 bases. Germline lookup yields CDR1 SNHLY and CDR2 FYNNEI. The CDR3 is made up of 15 amino acids. Trimming removed 7 bases from V and 1 base from J; junction bases left unmatched: 9. CDR3 protein: CASTSLGQTNTEAFF. The DNA of the CDR3 is TGTGCCAGCACCAGCTTGGGACAGACGAACACTGAAGCTTTCTTT.

This clonotype is judged medium-sized. The chain carries TRBV18 and TRBJ2-7; 8 bases map to TRBD1. V dropped 3 bases and J dropped 2; count of bases not matched to a gene: 9. The CDR3 contains 16 residues. Per the germline V gene, CDR1 is KGHSH and CDR2 is LQKENI. CDR3 in amino acids: CASSPSRTGNPYEQYF. The CDR3 bases are TGTGCCAGCTCACCTTCAAGGACAGGGAACCCCTACGAGCAGTACTTC.

The sample holds one count of this clonotype. The chain joins TRBV5-4 to TRBJ2-7; TRBD1 might be the D (6 bases). Trimming cost V 4 bases and J 6 bases, with 20 bases left between them. Germline CDR1 and CDR2: SGHNT and YYREEE (reference sequence). The CDR3 runs 15 residues. The CDR3 DNA reads TGTGCCAGCAGCCCCACAGGGAGTCCCCGTGGCGAGCAGTACTTC. It encodes CASSPTGSPRGEQYF.

This clonotype occurred many times. V is TRBV6-5 and J is TRBJ1-4, with unresolved D. This CDR3 has 12 residues. Trimming took off 8 bases at V and 9 bases at J, with 13 bases between the two ends. CDR1 and CDR2 from the germline V gene are MNHEY and SVGAGI. The CDR3 region is CASGLERKKLFF. As DNA, the CDR3 is TGTGCCAGCGGACTTGAAAGGAAAAAACTGTTTTTT.

This clonotype was counted at least ten times. The junction does not match germline at one end; this may be a read error. The genes are TRBV20-1 and TRBJ2-1; TRBD2 matches 13 bases. The V gene's germline CDR1 is DFQATT and CDR2 SNEGSKA (reference sequence). The CDR3 length is 16 residues. CDR3 sequence reads: CSARGLAGENYNEQFF. In nucleotides, the CDR3 is TGCAGCGCTAGAGGACTAGCGGGGGAAAACTACAATGAGCAGTTCTTC.

In this sample, this clonotype turned up many times. The chain recombines TRBV5-5 with TRBJ2-4; 12 bases fit TRBD2. V trimming: 9 bases; J trimming: 4 bases; junction bases outside the gene matches: 5. The CDR3 loop spans 14 amino acids. Germline V gene lookup returns CDR1 SGHKS and CDR2 YYEKEE (reference sequence). CDR3 region: CATSSGGAKNIQYF. CDR3 coding DNA: TGTGCCACCTCTAGCGGGGGGGCAAAAAACATTCAGTACTTC.

This clonotype showed up many times. The chain carries TRBV28 and TRBJ1-2; the D gene is possibly TRBD1 (5 bases). The CDR3 contains 14 residues. V shed 3 bases and J shed 4 bases, with 12 bases lying between them. Per the germline V gene, CDR1 is MDHEN and CDR2 is SYDVKM. The CDR3: CASSLRGGGYGYTF. The CDR3 DNA reads TGTGCCAGCAGTTTGCGGGGGGGAGGCTATGGCTACACCTTC.

This clonotype was counted at least ten times. The chain joins TRBV7-9 to TRBJ2-1; 10 nucleotides match TRBD1. V dropped 0 bases and J dropped 8; count of bases not matched to a gene: 10. The germline V gene encodes CDR1 SEHNR and CDR2 FQNEAQ (reference sequence). The CDR3 has 17 amino acids. CDR3: CASSLAHDRGLVDEQFF. Written as DNA, the CDR3 is TGTGCCAGCAGCTTAGCGCACGACAGGGGGCTGGTCGATGAGCAGTTCTTC. Full variable domain (missing parts from reference TRBV7-9 and TRBJ2-1): DTGVSQNPRHKITKRGQNVTFRCDPISEHNRLYWYRQTLGQGPEFLTYFQNEAQLEKSRLLSDRFSAERPKGSFSTLEIQRTEQGDSAMYLCASSLAHDRGLVDEQFFGPGTRLTVL.

This clonotype was recorded at least ten times. At one of its ends the junction is not consistent with the germline gene, which may arise from a read error. This chain links TRBV9 with TRBJ2-1; D gene uncertain. Germline assignment: CDR1 SGDLS and CDR2 YYNGEE. The CDR3 has 14 amino acids. DNA for the CDR3: TGTGCCAGCAGCGTAACAGCCTCCTACAATGGGCAGTTCTTC. It is translated as CASSVTASYNGQFF.

In its sample, this clonotype was seen a few times. The V gene is TRBV7-2, the J gene TRBJ1-1, with D unresolved. The CDR3 loop spans 14 amino acids. Trimming took 2 bases from V and 3 from J, leaving 10 bases between them. Germline CDR1 reads SGHTA; CDR2 reads FQGNSA. This chain's CDR3 is CASSLQARDTEAFF. DNA of the CDR3: TGTGCCAGCAGCTTACAGGCACGGGACACTGAAGCTTTCTTT.

This clonotype has a handful of counts. The chain employs TRBV28 and TRBJ1-4; D not resolved. The CDR3 spans 12 residues. V was cut by 9 bases and J by 8 bases, with 13 bases left in between. Looked up from germline, CDR1 is MDHEN and CDR2 is SYDVKM. CDR3 sequence (DNA): TGTGCCAGTGGGGATTTCCGCGAAAAACTGTTTTTT. Translated, it gives CASGDFREKLFF.

This clonotype was picked up many times. V gene TRBV7-6 combines with J gene TRBJ2-1; a weak D match, TRBD2 (5 bases). This CDR3 spans 11 amino acids. V was shortened by 5 bases and J by 7 bases, with 6 bases between the two germline ends. Germline V gene lookup returns CDR1 SGHVS and CDR2 FNYEAQ. The CDR3 region is CASSTGNEQFF. The CDR3 DNA is TGTGCCAGCAGCACGGGGAATGAGCAGTTCTTC.

This clonotype showed up many times. The chain recombines TRBV19 with TRBJ2-7; 8 bases map to TRBD1. The J segment lost 7 bases and the V segment lost 5 bases, leaving 7 bases of the junction unmatched. CDR1 is LNHDA, CDR2 SQIVND, per germline (reference sequence). This CDR3 has 13 residues. This chain's CDR3 is CASSRGQGREQYF. CDR3 DNA: TGTGCCAGTAGTCGCGGACAGGGAAGAGAGCAGTACTTC.

This clonotype was observed many times. The chain has TRBV7-2 and TRBJ2-5; 7 bases are a match to TRBD2. This CDR3 contains 14 residues. From germline, CDR1 is SGHTA and CDR2 FQGNSA. V trimming: 6 bases; J trimming: 3 bases; junction bases outside the gene matches: 7. DNA for the CDR3: TGTGCCAGCAGTTCGCGGGGACTAAAAGAGACCCAGTACTTC. Its translation is CASSSRGLKETQYF.

This clonotype was seen at least ten times. The chain is built from TRBV20-1 and TRBJ2-5; D is perhaps TRBD2 (6 bases). Germline CDR1 reads DFQATT; CDR2 reads SNEGSKA (reference sequence). The CDR3 is made up of 13 amino acids. Trimming took off 3 bases at V and 5 bases at J, with 13 bases between the two ends. CDR3 sequence reads: CSASDSGHETQYF. Here the CDR3 DNA reads TGCAGTGCTAGTGATAGCGGTCACGAGACCCAGTACTTC.

This clonotype was seen repeatedly, ten times or more. The V gene is TRBV20-1, the J gene TRBJ2-1; 8 nucleotides agree with TRBD2. The CDR3 loop spans 13 amino acids. V shed 8 bases and J 9 bases; nucleotides not matched to a gene: 12. Germline-derived CDR1 and CDR2 are DFQATT and SNEGSKA (reference sequence). The CDR3 coding sequence is TGCAGTTCCGGGACTAGTCTATACGGTGAGCAGTTCTTC. It encodes CSSGTSLYGEQFF.

A word on this clonotype: Since a much larger clone is just one base distant, this may be a read error. The V call is TRBV7-6, the J call TRBJ1-1; D may be TRBD1 (5 bases). This CDR3 is built from 15 residues. Trimming removed 5 bases from V and 1 base from J, with 14 bases in between. Germline V gene lookup returns CDR1 SGHVS and CDR2 FNYEAQ. In DNA, the CDR3 is TGTGCCAGCAGCCTTTGGGGACTTTCGAACACTGAAGCTTTCTTT. Translation gives CASSLWGLSNTEAFF.

This clonotype was recorded at least ten times. The V and J genes are TRBV27 and TRBJ2-5; D might be TRBD2 (6 bases). Looked up from germline, CDR1 is MNHEY and CDR2 is SMNVEV (reference sequence). The V end was cut by 10 bases, the J end by 1 base, with 22 bases between. CDR3 length equals 16 residues. The CDR3: CATHPYGGSPQETQYF. CDR3 bases: TGTGCCACCCACCCTTACGGGGGTTCCCCCCAAGAGACCCAGTACTTC.

J is TRBJ2-3 and V is TRBV13; D is unresolved. V lost 4 bases and J lost 2, with 7 bases in between. Germline V gene sequence: CDR1 PRHDT, CDR2 FYEKMQ (reference sequence). This CDR3 is 13 amino acids long. The CDR3 spells CASSSPYTDTQYF. The DNA of the CDR3 is TGTGCCAGCAGCTCGCCATACACAGATACGCAGTATTTT.

There are many counts of this clonotype. V gene TRBV19 combines with J gene TRBJ1-2; D perhaps matches TRBD1 (5 bases). CDR3 length equals 15 residues. The V end was cut by 3 bases, the J end by 6 bases, with 17 bases between. Germline loops: CDR1 LNHDA, CDR2 SQIVND (reference sequence). CDR3 in DNA: TGTGCCAGTAGTATCAATGGGGACGGGACGAATGGCTACACCTTC. It encodes CASSINGDGTNGYTF.

In its sample, this clonotype was seen many times. The chain couples TRBV20-1 to TRBJ2-6; D is possibly TRBD1 or TRBD2 (5 bases each). V lost 4 bases and J lost 0, with 13 bases in between. Germline assignment: CDR1 DFQATT and CDR2 SNEGSKA (reference sequence). The CDR3 covers 16 residues. CDR3 protein: CSANLDGASGANVLTF. The CDR3 DNA reads TGCAGTGCTAATCTAGACGGGGCCTCTGGGGCCAACGTCCTGACTTTC.

This clonotype showed up many times. The chain is built from TRBV7-2 and TRBJ2-7; a possible D gene is TRBD2 (5 bases). Germline V lookup: CDR1 SGHTA, CDR2 FQGNSA. The CDR3 extends over 12 amino acids. V lost 3 bases, J lost 3 bases, and 6 bases lay in between. CDR3 sequence: CASSFTSYEQYF. The CDR3 nucleotides read TGTGCCAGCAGCTTCACTAGCTACGAGCAGTACTTC. The whole variable domain, remainder taken from reference TRBV7-2 and TRBJ2-7, is GAGVSQSPSNKVTEKGKDVELRCDPISGHTALYWYRQSLGQGLEFLIYFQGNSAPDKSGLPSDRFSAERTGGSVSTLTIQRTQQEDSAVYLCASSFTSYEQYFGPGTRLTVT.